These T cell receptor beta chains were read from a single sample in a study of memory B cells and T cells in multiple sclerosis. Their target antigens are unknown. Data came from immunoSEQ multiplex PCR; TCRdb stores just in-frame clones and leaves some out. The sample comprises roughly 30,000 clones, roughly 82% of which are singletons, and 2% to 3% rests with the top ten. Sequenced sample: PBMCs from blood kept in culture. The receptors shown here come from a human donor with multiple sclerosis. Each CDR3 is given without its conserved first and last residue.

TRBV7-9,ASSLAPSISGRAHEQY
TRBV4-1,ASSPRFGEKLF
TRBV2,ASTRRAAGGQETQY
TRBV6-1,ASTGAYEKLF
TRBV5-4,ASTWDERETQY
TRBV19,ASSRPGLAEDTQY
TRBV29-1,SVIDRGERDTQY
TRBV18,ASSPLSGTGVNGYT
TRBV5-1,ASSWVGTSDGYNEQF
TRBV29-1,SVEDTRSTYEQY
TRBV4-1,ASSQRDGNYYGYT
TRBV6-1,ANSRELGTDTQY
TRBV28,ASSSMTSGVTGELF
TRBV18,VSVGLAGSYNEQF
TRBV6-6,ASSRASGAGNQPQH
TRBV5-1,ASSLGGEQF
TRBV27,ASTDRGQGGYT
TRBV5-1,ASSLGYEQY
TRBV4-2,ASSQDPSGTRSYNEQF
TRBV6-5,ASSGNWNYGYT
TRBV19,ASSIDGRNQPQH
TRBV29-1,SVETGSTEAF
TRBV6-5,ASTKGGNYYGYT
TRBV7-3,ASSLSATGGDNYGYT
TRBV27,ASSFGTAAGAQY
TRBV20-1,SAKGRGLL
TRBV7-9,AGGQGAKQY
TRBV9,ASSPRGQGAMRGYT
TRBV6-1,ASREGLAPTYEQY